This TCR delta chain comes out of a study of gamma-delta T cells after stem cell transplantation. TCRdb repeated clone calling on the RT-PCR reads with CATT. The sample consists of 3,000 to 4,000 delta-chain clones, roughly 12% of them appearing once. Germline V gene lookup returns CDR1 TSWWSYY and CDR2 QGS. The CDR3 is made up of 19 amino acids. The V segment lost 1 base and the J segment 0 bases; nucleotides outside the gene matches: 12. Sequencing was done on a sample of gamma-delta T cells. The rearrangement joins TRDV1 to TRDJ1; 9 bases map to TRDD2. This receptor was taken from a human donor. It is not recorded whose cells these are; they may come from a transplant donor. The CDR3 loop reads CALGEPTTFLQSYTDKLIF. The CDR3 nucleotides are TGTGCTCTTGGGGAACCGACCACCTTCCTACAGTCCTACACCGATAAACTCATCTTT.